These 4 T cell receptor beta chains came from one sample sequenced in a study of T cell repertoires and HLA-DP antigens. Antigens for these TCRs are unknown. Here immunoSEQ multiplex PCR was the method, and the copy in TCRdb shows in-frame clones only, minus some. The sample contains about 110,000 clones, approximately 92% of which appear only once. The specimen sequenced was CD4+ T cells from PBMCs. The receptors were gathered from a woman between 18 and 30 years old in good health and CMV-seronegative.

On this clone: A junction end diverges from the germline sequence, so it may reflect a read error. This sequence joins TRBV7-7 and TRBJ2-3; D perhaps matches TRBD2 (7 bases). The CDR3 has 16 residues. Germline CDR1 SSHAT, CDR2 FNYEAQ (reference sequence). CDR3 loop: CASSSIVGGGEDTQYF. In DNA, the CDR3 is TGTGCTAGCAGCTCCATAGTGGGGGGGGGCGAAGATACGCAGTATTTT.

V is TRBV6-1 and J is TRBJ2-7, with no clear D. Trimming left V 3 bases short and J 2 bases short, with 8 bases between. The CDR3 consists of 13 residues. Germline V gene data show CDR1 as MNHNS and CDR2 as SASEGT. The CDR3 DNA reads as TGTGCCAGCAGTGAGCGACTGACCTACGAGCAGTACTTC. It codes for CASSERLTYEQYF.

V is TRBV6-5 and J is TRBJ2-7; weak D call: TRBD1 (5 bases). V was clipped by 6 bases and J by 6 bases, with 12 bases between them. Per the germline V gene, CDR1 is MNHEY and CDR2 is SVGAGI. The CDR3 length is 12 residues. DNA for the CDR3: TGTGCCAGCAGCCGCCGACAGACCGAGCAGTACTTC. Its translation: CASSRRQTEQYF.

The V and J genes are TRBV5-6 and TRBJ2-5; 9 bases are a match to TRBD2. CDR1 is SGHDT and CDR2 is YYEEEE in the germline V gene. V shed 0 bases, J shed 4 bases, and the junction held 7 bases outside the gene matches. This CDR3 is 16 amino acids long. CDR3 protein: CASSLVVSGSSETQYF. DNA for the CDR3: TGTGCCAGCAGCTTGGTTGTTAGCGGGAGCTCAGAGACCCAGTACTTC.